These 12 T cell receptor beta chains were sequenced from one sample in a study of blood T cell repertoires in COVID-19. Here immunoSEQ multiplex PCR was the method, and the copy in TCRdb shows in-frame clones only, minus some. The sample has under 200,000 clones; more than 80% are singletons. Sequenced input: PBMCs or T cells enriched from blood (not recorded which). These receptors were collected from a man aged 50 or older who had recovered from COVID-19.

The chain has TRBV3-1 (or the pseudogene TRBV3-2) and TRBJ1-1; 8 nucleotides line up with TRBD1. With V trimmed by 5 bases and J by 6 bases, 8 bases remained unmatched. Germline V CDR1 and CDR2: LGHDT, YNNKEL (reference sequence). The CDR3 has 14 amino acids. CDR3 region: CASSTGQGRAEAFF. The CDR3 DNA is TGTGCCAGCAGCACAGGACAGGGCAGGGCTGAAGCTTTCTTT.

The chain has TRBV28 and TRBJ1-2; the match to TRBD1 covers 12 bases. CDR1 and CDR2 from the germline V gene are MDHEN and SYDVKM. The length of the CDR3 is 16 residues. Trimming removed 5 bases from V and 6 bases from J; junction bases left unmatched: 10. DNA for the CDR3: TGTGCCAGCAGTACCCCCCCGGGACAGGGGGCGGATGGCTACACCTTC. Translating it yields CASSTPPGQGADGYTF.

The chain has TRBV5-1 and TRBJ2-1, with TRBD1 identical over 11 bases. This CDR3 has 17 amino acids. V lost 3 bases to trimming and J lost 10 bases; unmatched junction nucleotides: 15. From germline, CDR1 is SGHRS and CDR2 YFSETQ. CDR3 residues: CASSYPLGQGGLWEQFF. In DNA form, the CDR3 reads TGCGCCAGCAGCTATCCACTGGGACAGGGGGGATTATGGGAGCAGTTCTTC.

The chain employs TRBV6-1 and TRBJ1-2, with D tentatively TRBD1 (5 bases). CDR3 length: 15 residues. The V and J ends lost 1 base and 4 bases respectively, with 13 bases between them. Germline lookup yields CDR1 MNHNS and CDR2 SASEGT. CDR3 DNA sequence: TGTGCCAGCAGTGAAGTATGGCAGGGCATCTATGGCTACACCTTC. Translation: CASSEVWQGIYGYTF.

This chain connects TRBV4-1 to TRBJ2-2; D is ambiguous. The germline V gene has CDR1 MGHRA and CDR2 YSYEKL. The CDR3 length is 17 residues. V gave up 1 base and J gave up 6 bases, with 18 bases separating them. CDR3 nucleotide sequence: TGCGCCAGCAGCCAAGCCCCAACCCCCCCCCAGGCCGGGGAGCTGTTTTTT. It encodes CASSQAPTPPQAGELFF.

There are many counts of this clone. The V gene is TRBV2, the J gene TRBJ2-3; 7 bases match TRBD1. With V trimmed by 9 bases and J by 0 bases, 6 bases remained unmatched. This CDR3 contains 14 residues. The germline V gene has CDR1 SNHLY and CDR2 FYNNEI. Written as DNA, the CDR3 is TGTGCCAGTAGGGACAGTTATAGCACAGATACGCAGTATTTT. Amino acids: CASRDSYSTDTQYF.

V usage is TRBV19 and J usage is TRBJ2-7; maybe TRBD1 (6 bases). Deletions cut 6 bases from V and 1 base from J, with 10 bases between. The CDR3 sequence is 13 residues long. Looked up from germline, CDR1 is LNHDA and CDR2 is SQIVND (reference sequence). The CDR3, as DNA: TGTGCCAGTAGATACAGGGCTTCCTACGAGCAGTACTTC. Protein product: CASRYRASYEQYF.

In this sample, this clone turned up a few times. The rearrangement joins TRBV2 to TRBJ1-2; unclear D gene. The CDR3 loop spans 17 amino acids. The ends were cut back, 3 bases at V and 4 bases at J, with 21 bases in the middle. Germline assignment: CDR1 SNHLY and CDR2 FYNNEI. The CDR3 spells CASSDSVSGPQTYGYTF. The CDR3 DNA is TGTGCCAGCAGTGATTCTGTTTCAGGCCCCCAGACCTATGGCTACACCTTC.

This rearrangement joins TRBV6-5 to TRBJ1-2; 11 nucleotides match TRBD1. The CDR3 runs 13 residues. J was trimmed by 6 bases and V by 6 bases; bases with no gene match: 3. Germline CDR1 is MNHEY and CDR2 is SVGAGI. The DNA of the CDR3 is TGTGCCAGCAGACGGACAGGGGGCGATGGCTACACCTTC. Its translation: CASRRTGGDGYTF.

In its sample, this clone was seen once. The V gene is TRBV3-1 (or the pseudogene TRBV3-2), the J gene TRBJ2-5, with 8 bases identical to TRBD1. CDR3 size: 14 residues. The V segment lost 5 bases and the J segment 9 bases; nucleotides outside the gene matches: 11. CDR1 LGHDT and CDR2 YNNKEL come from the germline V gene (reference sequence). The CDR3 sequence: CASSVGTGWRAQYF. CDR3 DNA sequence: TGTGCCAGCAGCGTTGGGACAGGCTGGAGGGCCCAGTACTTC.

This clone was detected once. The chain is built from TRBV6-5 and TRBJ2-5; 10 positions agree with TRBD2. CDR1 and CDR2 from the germline V gene are MNHEY and SVGAGI. This CDR3 spans 14 amino acids. The J segment lost 6 bases and the V segment lost 11 bases, leaving 12 bases of the junction unmatched. The CDR3 is CASGASGGAQTQYF. CDR3 DNA: TGTGCCTCGGGGGCCAGCGGGGGGGCTCAGACCCAGTACTTC.

This chain links TRBV2 with TRBJ1-5; TRBD1 is a possible D gene (5 bases). Germline V gives CDR1 SNHLY, CDR2 FYNNEI. V lost 5 bases to trimming and J lost 4 bases, with 15 bases between them. This CDR3 is 15 amino acids long. CDR3 nucleotides: TGTGCCAGCAGTCCGCTAGGGGTTCCTAATCAGCCCCAGCATTTT. This codes for CASSPLGVPNQPQHF.